This paragraph reports one TCR beta chain. This clonotype was seen more than once but under ten times. The clone's antigen remains unknown. Base qualities are missing; no much larger clone stands one base away. The reads were generated on an Illumina NovaSeq 6000. Using 5'RACE with constant-segment primers, TCRalpha and TCRbeta cDNA libraries were constructed, with sample barcodes and unique molecular identifiers added in the process. RNA was extracted from every sample with Trizol reagent. The libraries were amplified in two PCR steps, and the second step added a second sample barcode and Illumina TruSeq adapters. Sequencing of the libraries was done on an Illumina NovaSeq, producing 2 x 150 bp paired-end reads. For the original study's pipeline: Demultiplexing of reads and collapsing into UMI-guided consensus sequences were performed with migec v1.2.7. Using mixcr v2.1.11, UMI consensuses were aligned to TRA and TRB V and J templates and then assembled into clonotypes. Expanded or contracted clonotypes were those called significant by both edgeR and NoisET, with noise models trained on biological replicates. For edgeR calls, the cutoffs were a false discovery rate-adjusted p below 0.01 and a log2 fold-change threshold of 1. PCA with hierarchical clustering of max-normalized trajectories of the 1000 most abundant clonotypes was used as exploratory dynamics analysis. Each responding clone was given a CD4 or CD8 phenotype based on the CD4+ and CD8+ repertoires, which had been sequenced separately. TCRdb reprocessed the public reads (quality trimming at Q25 with fastp, clone calling with MiXCR) and kept in-frame beta chains. Rows are unified per CDR3 protein, each entry keeping the most common DNA and genes. TCRdb's processing, not the authors', yielded these V and J calls. For this sample the table gives 300,000 or so distinct CDR3 sequences, of which about 16% were detected only once. Approximately 23% of the sample is held by the ten biggest clonotypes.

Trimming removed 3 bases from V and 3 bases from J; the gene matches leave 9 bases unexplained. CDR1 and CDR2 are read off the germline V gene as SGDLS and YYNGEE. The CDR3 measures 17 amino acids from cysteine to phenylalanine. Only the CDR3 portion is preserved as DNA: 51 bases, with reading frame beginning at the first base. The source of the sample is a study of T-cell memory formation after mild COVID-19 (dated by TCRdb to about 2021). Background on the whole study: TCR sequence clusters from the two donors were largely donor specific. Longitudinal TCRalpha and TCRbeta repertoire sequencing tracked T-cell clones expanding and contracting after mild COVID-19 in a couple of donors. Two young, previously healthy adult volunteers made up the cohort, one male and one female.

Ficoll-Paque density gradient centrifugation was used to isolate PBMCs. What the research found in general, with its limitations: Only two mild cases were covered in the study, and larger cohorts including severe cases with pre-infection samples were considered necessary. Some responding clones were found in pre-infection memory, which suggests that pre-existing cross-reactive memory T cells took part in the SARS-CoV-2 response. Contracting CD4+ clones appeared mostly in the CM and EM memory subsets, whereas CD8+ clones were enriched in EMRA. SARS-CoV-2 specificity was not confirmed for the second-wave clones peaking on day 37. From day 15 to 85, contracting clones showed balanced CD4/CD8 phenotypes, whereas a second wave of clones that expanded from day 15 to 37 leaned towards CD4+.

The rearranged segments are TRBV9 and TRBJ2-7; 13 central bases correspond to TRBD2. Sequencing was done on a sample of PBMCs or a T cell subset sorted from them (not recorded which). This receptor was obtained from a man between 18 and 29 years old who had mild COVID-19 (a few samples of this study predate the infection). The sample titles of this study are shuffled in the database, so cell type and time point are left out; the donor was told from shared clones. The CDR3 region: CASSASPGLAGHYEQYF. The DNA reads TGTGCCAGCAGCGCTTCCCCGGGACTAGCGGGACACTACGAGCAGTACTTC.